This T cell receptor beta chain was retrieved from a study of T cell clones after liver transplantation. Some clones are missing from TCRdb's copy, which holds only in-frame ones; the method was immunoSEQ multiplex PCR. The table lists about 15,000 clones, 80% to 95% of them singletons. The germline V gene has CDR1 SEHNR and CDR2 FQNEAQ (reference sequence). V was shortened by 3 bases and J by 4 bases, with 9 bases between the two germline ends. This CDR3 region has 13 residues. The chain combines TRBV7-9 with TRBJ1-2, with D maybe TRBD1 (5 bases). This TCR was recovered from a human donor who received a liver transplant. Here the sequenced sample was CD8+ T cells from blood, taken before liver transplant. The CDR3 reads CASSLAGLYGYTF. CDR3 nucleotide sequence: TGTGCCAGCAGCTTGGCGGGACTCTATGGCTACACCTTC.